This T cell receptor (beta chain) stems from a study of lymphopenia after photon versus proton radiotherapy. TCRdb's table, derived via immunoSEQ multiplex PCR, lists solely in-frame clones and lacks some. The table shows about 39,000 clones, with about 94% occurring only once. Comments on this clone: What it recognizes is unknown.

General observations from the study: Larger post-nadir TCR diversity loss correlated inversely with survival in deceased patients. Photon-treated patients lost naive T cells and TCR diversity; proton-treated stayed stable. Authors raise, but do not show, better survival with proton therapy. Post-nadir diversity loss with photons came from oligoclonal expansion, particularly CD8+ Temra cells.

CDR1 PRHDT and CDR2 FYEKMQ come from the germline V gene (reference sequence). Unmatched junction bases numbered 4, after V lost 5 bases and J lost 2 bases. The CDR3 has 16 residues. The sequence came from a man aged 60-69 years with cholangiocarcinoma. This chain uses TRBV13 with TRBJ2-2; 11 bases line up with TRBD1. The sequencing here drew on peripheral blood, taken from a patient treated with photon-based radiotherapy. The CDR3 spells CASSTDRGLNTGELFF. In DNA, the CDR3 is TGTGCCAGCAGCACGGACAGGGGGCTTAACACCGGGGAGCTGTTTTTT.